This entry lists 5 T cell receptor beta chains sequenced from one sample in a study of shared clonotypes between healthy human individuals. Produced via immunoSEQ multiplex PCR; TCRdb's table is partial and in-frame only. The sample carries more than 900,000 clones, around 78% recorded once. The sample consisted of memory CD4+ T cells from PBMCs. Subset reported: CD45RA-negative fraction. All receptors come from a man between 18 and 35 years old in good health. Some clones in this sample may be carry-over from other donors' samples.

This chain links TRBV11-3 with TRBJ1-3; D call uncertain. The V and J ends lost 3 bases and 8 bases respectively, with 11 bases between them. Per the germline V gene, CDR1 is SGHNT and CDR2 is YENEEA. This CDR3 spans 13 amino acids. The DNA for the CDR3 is TGTGCCAGCAGCTTGTGGGGTACAGACACCATATATTTT. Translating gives CASSLWGTDTIYF. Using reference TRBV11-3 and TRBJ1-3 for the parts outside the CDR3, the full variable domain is EAGVVQSPRYKIIEKKQPVAFWCNPISGHNTLYWYLQNLGQGPELLIRYENEEAVDDSQLPKDRFSAERLKGVDSTLKIQPAELGDSAVYLCASSLWGTDTIYFGEGSWLTVV.

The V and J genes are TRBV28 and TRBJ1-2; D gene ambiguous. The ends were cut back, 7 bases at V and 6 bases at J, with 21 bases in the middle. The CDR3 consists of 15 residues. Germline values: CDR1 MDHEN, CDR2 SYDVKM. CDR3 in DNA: TGTGCCAGCACCCCTTCCCAGGCTTGGAACCATGGCTACACCTTC. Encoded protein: CASTPSQAWNHGYTF.

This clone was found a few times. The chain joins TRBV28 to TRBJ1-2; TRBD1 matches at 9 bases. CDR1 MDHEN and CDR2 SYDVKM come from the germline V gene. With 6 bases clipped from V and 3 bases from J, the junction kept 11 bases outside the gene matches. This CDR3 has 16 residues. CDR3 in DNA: TGTGCCAGCAGAATTACCGGGACAGGGTATTACTATGGCTACACCTTC. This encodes CASRITGTGYYYGYTF.

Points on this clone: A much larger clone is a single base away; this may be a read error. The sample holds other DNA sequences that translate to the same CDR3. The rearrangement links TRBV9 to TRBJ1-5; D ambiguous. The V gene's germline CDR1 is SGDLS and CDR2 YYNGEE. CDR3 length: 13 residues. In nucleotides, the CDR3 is TGTGCCAGCAGCGTAACGGGCCATCAGCCCCAGCACTTT. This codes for CASSVTGHQPQHF. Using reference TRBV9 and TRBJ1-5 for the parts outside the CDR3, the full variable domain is DSGVTQTPKHLITATGQRVTLRCSPRSGDLSVYWYQQSLDQGLQFLIQYYNGEERAKGNILERFSAQQFPDLHSELNLSSLELGDSALYFCASSVTGHQPQHFGDGTRLSIL.

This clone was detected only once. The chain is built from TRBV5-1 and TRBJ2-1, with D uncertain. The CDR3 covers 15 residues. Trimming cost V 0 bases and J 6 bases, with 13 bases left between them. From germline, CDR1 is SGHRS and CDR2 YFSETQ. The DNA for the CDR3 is TGCGCCAGCAGCTTGGGGCGGACCAGGCGCAATGAGCAGTTCTTC. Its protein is CASSLGRTRRNEQFF.